This T cell receptor beta chain is from a study of early T cells in non-severe SARS-CoV-2 infection. Overall study context: Sequencing input comprised bulk RNA from unsorted whole blood; chain pairing was not available.

Researchers attached unique molecular identifiers to individual cDNA molecules. One entry per CDR3 protein, called by TCRdb with MiXCR from the 5' RACE reads. The sample holds approximately 85,000 distinct CDR3 sequences, 10% to 15% seen once. The CDR3 is 12 amino acids. Between the trimmed V and J ends, which lost 8 bases and 8 bases, there was a span of 13 bases. The germline gives CDR1 LNHDA, CDR2 SQIVND (reference sequence). The V gene is TRBV19, the J gene TRBJ2-1, with D possibly being TRBD1 (6 bases). The sequence derives from an adult who was a healthcare worker with PCR-confirmed SARS-CoV-2 infection or an uninfected control (not recorded which). Sequenced input: whole blood. The CDR3 DNA follows: TGTGCCAGTCAACAGGGTTGGGATGAGCAGTTCTTC. This translates into CASQQGWDEQFF.